The 16 T cell receptor beta chains below were found in one sample sequenced in a study of Graves' ophthalmopathy and Graves' hyperthyroidism. Using RNA transcripts, the TCR beta CDR3 regions were amplified. HTBI primers were employed in first-round RT-PCR, then a second-round multiplex PCR followed. TCRdb analysed the multiplex PCR reads with MiXCR anew, one entry per CDR3 protein. This sample has 580,000 or so distinct CDR3 sequences, with less than 45% found just once. The specimen sequenced was peripheral blood or thyroid tissue (not recorded which). These receptors were taken from an adult man with Graves' hyperthyroidism.

This clonotype was counted at least ten times. This rearrangement joins TRBV7-2 to TRBJ1-2; TRBD1 aligns across 7 bases. The CDR3 sequence is 17 residues long. CDR1 is SGHTA, CDR2 FQGNSA, per germline. V gave up 3 bases and J gave up 5 bases; unmatched junction bases: 15. CDR3 coding DNA: TGTGCCAGCAGCTTTATTCCTACAGGGAGGGGGCGATATGGCTACACCTTC. It is translated as CASSFIPTGRGRYGYTF.

This clonotype has just a few counts. This chain uses TRBV12-3 or TRBV12-4 with TRBJ1-1; D ambiguous. Trimming took 2 bases from V and 1 from J, leaving 5 bases between them. This CDR3 contains 13 residues. The CDR3 is CASSLNWNTEAFF. In nucleotides, the CDR3 is TGTGCCAGCAGTTTAAATTGGAACACTGAAGCTTTCTTT.

The table lists this clonotype with many counts. The chain uses TRBV29-1 and TRBJ2-7; no definite D call. Trimming stripped 1 base from V and 7 bases from J, with 8 bases between. The CDR3 extends over 11 amino acids. The germline V gene has CDR1 SQVTM and CDR2 ANQGSEA. The CDR3 DNA sequence: TGCAGCGTTGAAGGGGCGCGGGAGCAGTACTTC. Its protein is CSVEGAREQYF.

This clonotype was observed at least ten times. One junction end disagrees with the germline gene, perhaps due to a read error. V usage is TRBV7-7 and J usage is TRBJ1-1; the D is unclear. The CDR3 has 14 amino acids. Germline V gene sequence: CDR1 SSHAT, CDR2 FNYEAQ (reference sequence). The CDR3 loop reads CASSFDSGDTEAFF. The CDR3 region has the DNA TGTGCTAGCAGCTTTGATTCCGGGGACACTGAAGCTTTCTTT.

The chain joins TRBV29-1 to TRBJ2-5; the D gene is possibly TRBD2 (6 bases). CDR1 SQVTM and CDR2 ANQGSEA come from the germline V gene. This CDR3 contains 13 residues. V lost 7 bases and J lost 4, with 16 bases in between. The CDR3 spells CSASGLGGETQYF. The DNA of the CDR3 is TGCAGCGCGTCGGGCCTCGGGGGAGAGACCCAGTACTTC.

This sequence joins TRBV29-1 and TRBJ2-5; 12 bases are shared with TRBD1. V dropped 4 bases and J dropped 4; count of bases not matched to a gene: 7. The length of the CDR3 is 15 residues. The V gene's germline CDR1 is SQVTM and CDR2 ANQGSEA. CDR3 amino acids: CSVVLGTGGPETQYF. Here the CDR3 DNA reads TGCAGCGTTGTGCTCGGGACAGGGGGCCCAGAGACCCAGTACTTC.

This clonotype was recorded at least ten times. The chain combines TRBV12-3 or TRBV12-4 with TRBJ2-7; TRBD1 might be the D (6 bases). This CDR3 contains 13 residues. V was pared by 6 bases and J by 3 bases, with 12 bases between. The CDR3 sequence is CASSSGVHYEQYF. Written as DNA, the CDR3 is TGTGCCAGCAGCTCAGGGGTCCACTACGAGCAGTACTTC.

Ten or more counts support this clonotype. This sequence joins TRBV24-1 and TRBJ2-3; D possibly corresponds to TRBD2 (5 bases). CDR1 and CDR2 from the germline V gene are KGHDR and SFDVKD. V was cut by 7 bases and J by 0 bases, with 10 bases left in between. The CDR3 is 14 residues long. The CDR3 nucleotides are TGTGCCACCAGCCTTCCGGGAAGCACAGATACGCAGTATTTT. It codes for CATSLPGSTDTQYF.

The chain combines TRBV11-2 with TRBJ2-5; tentatively, D is TRBD1 (5 bases). Germline CDR1 and CDR2: SGHAT and FQNNGV. The CDR3 has 13 residues. V lost 5 bases, J lost 9 bases, and 16 bases lay in between. As DNA, the CDR3 is TGTGCCAGCAGCCTACAGGTAACCCAGCCCCAGTACTTC. Residues: CASSLQVTQPQYF.

Of note for this clonotype: A much larger clone sits a single nucleotide away, making a read error possible. The chain employs TRBV11-2 and TRBJ1-1; a possible D gene is TRBD1 (6 bases). Germline assignment: CDR1 SGHAT and CDR2 FQNNGV. The CDR3 sequence is 18 residues long. The CDR3 DNA is TGTGCCAGCAGCCCCCTTGTCTGGGTCGGCAGGGACAACATTGAAGCTTTCTTT. Residues: CASSPLVWVGRDNIEAFF.

The rearrangement links TRBV7-8 to TRBJ2-7; 9 nucleotides line up with TRBD1. Germline values: CDR1 SGHVS, CDR2 FQNEAQ. The CDR3 runs 14 residues. J was trimmed by 7 bases and V by 4 bases; bases with no gene match: 8. This chain's CDR3 is CASSWDRADNEQYF. CDR3 nucleotide sequence: TGTGCCAGCAGCTGGGACAGGGCAGACAATGAGCAGTACTTC. Full variable domain (remainder filled in from reference TRBV7-8 and TRBJ2-7): GAGVSQSPRYKVAKRGQDVALRCDPISGHVSLFWYQQALGQGPEFLTYFQNEAQLDKSGLPSDRFFAERPEGSVSTLKIQRTQQEDSAVYLCASSWDRADNEQYFGPGTRLTVT.

V is TRBV9 and J is TRBJ2-3, with D perhaps being TRBD1 or TRBD2 (5 bases each). V lost 0 bases, J lost 5 bases, and 13 bases lay in between. CDR3 size: 15 residues. Germline CDR1 is SGDLS and CDR2 is YYNGEE. CDR3 sequence reads: CASSVGGYTQDTQYF. The CDR3, as DNA: TGTGCCAGCAGCGTAGGGGGGTACACACAAGATACGCAGTATTTT.

The chain joins TRBV7-3 to TRBJ2-7; TRBD1 aligns across 7 bases. Trimming took 8 bases from V and 6 from J; bases not matched to a gene: 7. The CDR3 is made up of 12 amino acids. The V gene's germline CDR1 is SGHTA and CDR2 FQGTGA. The CDR3 protein is CASRAAGGEQYF. For the CDR3, the DNA is TGTGCCAGCCGTGCAGCAGGGGGCGAGCAGTACTTC.

This clonotype was detected a few times. The V gene is TRBV29-1, the J gene TRBJ2-7, with TRBD1 as a possible D gene (5 bases). This CDR3 contains 11 residues. The V gene's germline CDR1 is SQVTM and CDR2 ANQGSEA. Trimming cost V 1 base and J 5 bases, with 6 bases left between them. CDR3 sequence reads: CSVEGGHEQYF. In nucleotides, the CDR3 is TGCAGCGTTGAAGGGGGCCACGAGCAGTACTTC.

About this clonotype itself: Just one base apart from a much larger clone, this may be a read error. The J gene is TRBJ2-7, the V gene TRBV20-1; 7 bases are shared with TRBD1. The CDR3 spans 11 residues. V trimming: 6 bases; J trimming: 6 bases; junction bases outside the gene matches: 5. Looked up from germline, CDR1 is DFQATT and CDR2 is SNEGSKA (reference sequence). This CDR3 reads CSAGGPCEQYF. As DNA, the CDR3 is TGCAGTGCAGGGGGCCCCTGCGAGCAGTACTTC.

Many counts were recorded for this clonotype. This chain uses TRBV24-1 with TRBJ2-7; no reliable D call. Germline values: CDR1 KGHDR, CDR2 SFDVKD. V lost 8 bases and J 0 bases, leaving 13 bases between the germline ends. The CDR3 sequence is 14 residues long. DNA for the CDR3: TGTGCCACCACCGGCACAATAAGCTCCTACGAGCAGTACTTC. Protein: CATTGTISSYEQYF.